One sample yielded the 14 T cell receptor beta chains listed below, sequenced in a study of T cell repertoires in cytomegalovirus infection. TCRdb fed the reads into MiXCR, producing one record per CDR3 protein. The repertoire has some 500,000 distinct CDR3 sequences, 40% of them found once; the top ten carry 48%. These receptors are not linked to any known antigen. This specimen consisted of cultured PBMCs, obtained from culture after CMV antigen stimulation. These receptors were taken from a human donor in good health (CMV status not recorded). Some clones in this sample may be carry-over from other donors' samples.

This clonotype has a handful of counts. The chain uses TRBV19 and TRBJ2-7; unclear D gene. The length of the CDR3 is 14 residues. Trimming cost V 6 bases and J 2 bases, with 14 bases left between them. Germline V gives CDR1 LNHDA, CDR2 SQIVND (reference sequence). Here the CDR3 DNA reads TGTGCCAGTAGCGAACACCGATTACCCTACGAGCAGTACTTC. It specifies CASSEHRLPYEQYF.

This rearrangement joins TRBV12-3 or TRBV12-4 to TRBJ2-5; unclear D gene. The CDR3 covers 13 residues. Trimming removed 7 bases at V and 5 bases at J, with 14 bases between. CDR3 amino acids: CASMLRLRETQYF. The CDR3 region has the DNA TGTGCCAGCATGTTGAGGTTAAGGGAGACCCAGTACTTC.

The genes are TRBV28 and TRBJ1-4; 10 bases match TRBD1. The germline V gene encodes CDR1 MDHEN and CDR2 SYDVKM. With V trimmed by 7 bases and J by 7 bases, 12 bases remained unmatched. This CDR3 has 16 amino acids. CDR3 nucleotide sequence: TGTGCCAGCACGCCCGGGACAGGGGAGGAAGCTGAAAAACTGTTTTTT. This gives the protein CASTPGTGEEAEKLFF.

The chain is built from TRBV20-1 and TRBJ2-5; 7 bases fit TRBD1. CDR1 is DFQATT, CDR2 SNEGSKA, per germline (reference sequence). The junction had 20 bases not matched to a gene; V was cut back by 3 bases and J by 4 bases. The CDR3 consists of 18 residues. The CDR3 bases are TGCAGTGCTAGCTCCGGCAGGGGGTCGTTGGTACAAGGAGAGACCCAGTACTTC. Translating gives CSASSGRGSLVQGETQYF.

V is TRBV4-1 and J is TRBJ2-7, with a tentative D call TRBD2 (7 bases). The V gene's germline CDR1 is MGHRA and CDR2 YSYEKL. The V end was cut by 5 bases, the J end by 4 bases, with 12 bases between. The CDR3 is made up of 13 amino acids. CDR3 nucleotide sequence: TGCGCCAGCAGCGGGGGGGGCGAATACGAGCAGTACTTC. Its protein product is CASSGGGEYEQYF.

The CDR3 bases are TGTGCCAGCAGCTCCCTCGTGGGGGAGCAGTACTTC. It yields the protein CASSSLVGEQYF. The chain recombines TRBV11-2 with TRBJ2-7; D is uncertain. V dropped 4 bases and J dropped 7 bases, with 11 bases sitting between them. CDR1 is SGHAT and CDR2 is FQNNGV in the germline V gene. This CDR3 comprises 12 residues.

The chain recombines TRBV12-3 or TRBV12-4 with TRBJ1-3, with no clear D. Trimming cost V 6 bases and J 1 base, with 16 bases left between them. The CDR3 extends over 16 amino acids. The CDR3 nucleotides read TGTGCCAGCAGCCCCGTCTCCGCGGGATCTGGAAACACCATATATTTT. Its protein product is CASSPVSAGSGNTIYF.

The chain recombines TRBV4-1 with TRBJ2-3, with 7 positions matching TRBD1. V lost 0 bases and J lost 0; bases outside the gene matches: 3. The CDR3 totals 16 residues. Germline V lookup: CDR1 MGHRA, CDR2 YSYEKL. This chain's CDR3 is CASSQEGGGSTDTQYF. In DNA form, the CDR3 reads TGCGCCAGCAGCCAAGAAGGGGGCGGGAGCACAGATACGCAGTATTTT.

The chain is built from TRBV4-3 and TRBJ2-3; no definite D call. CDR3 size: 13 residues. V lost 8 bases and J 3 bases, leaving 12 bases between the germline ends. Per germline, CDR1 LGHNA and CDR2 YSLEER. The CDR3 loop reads CASQHASTDTQYF. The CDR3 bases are TGCGCCAGCCAGCATGCTAGTACAGATACGCAGTATTTT.

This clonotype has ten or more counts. CDR3 region: CASSLVLRGYTF. The CDR3, as DNA: TGTGCCAGCAGCTTAGTTCTAAGAGGCTACACCTTC. The rearrangement joins TRBV7-2 to TRBJ1-2; no definite D call. The CDR3 is made up of 12 amino acids. CDR1 is SGHTA and CDR2 is FQGNSA in the germline V gene. Trimming left V 1 base short and J 8 bases short, with 8 bases between.

The CDR3, as DNA: TGTGCCAGCAGTTACTCCCATTCAGGTTACGAGCAGTACTTC. Translation: CASSYSHSGYEQYF. The chain is built from TRBV6-6 and TRBJ2-7, with D hard to call. The V and J ends lost 0 bases and 4 bases respectively, with 10 bases between them. Germline V gives CDR1 MNHNY, CDR2 SVGAGI (reference sequence). The CDR3 runs 14 residues.

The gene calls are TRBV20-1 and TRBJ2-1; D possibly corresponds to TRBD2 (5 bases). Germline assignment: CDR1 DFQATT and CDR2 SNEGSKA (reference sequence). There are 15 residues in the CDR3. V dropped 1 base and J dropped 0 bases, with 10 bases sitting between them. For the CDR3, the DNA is TGCAGTGCTAGAGTGGCTAGCAGCTCCTACAATGAGCAGTTCTTC. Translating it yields CSARVASSSYNEQFF.

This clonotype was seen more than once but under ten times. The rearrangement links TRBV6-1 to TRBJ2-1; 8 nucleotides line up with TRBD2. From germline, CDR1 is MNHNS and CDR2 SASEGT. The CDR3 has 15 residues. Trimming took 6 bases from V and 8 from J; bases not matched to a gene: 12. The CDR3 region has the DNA TGTGCCAGCAGGGGCCGGGGGGGCCTGATGGATGAGCAGTTCTTC. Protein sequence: CASRGRGGLMDEQFF.

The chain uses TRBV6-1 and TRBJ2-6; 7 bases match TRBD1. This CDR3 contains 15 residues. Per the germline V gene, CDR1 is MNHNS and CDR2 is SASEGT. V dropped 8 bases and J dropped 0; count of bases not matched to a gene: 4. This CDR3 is CASDRDLSGANVLTF. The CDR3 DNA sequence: TGTGCCAGCGACAGGGATCTCTCTGGGGCCAACGTCCTGACTTTC.